The 25 T cell receptor beta chains below were found in one sample sequenced in a study of blood T cells in healthy people across ages. Using a J-beta primer mix together with a sample-barcoded 5' primer, a second PCR was run for about 7 to 12 cycles. TCRdb analysed the 5' RACE reads with MiXCR anew, one entry per CDR3 protein. The sample consists of 700,000 or so distinct CDR3 sequences, 40% to 50% of them appearing once. The material sequenced was blood. The receptors here all came from a man older than 75 in good health.

This chain joins TRBV20-1 and TRBJ1-4, with 11 bases fitting TRBD1. The germline gives CDR1 DFQATT, CDR2 SNEGSKA (reference sequence). The CDR3 contains 14 residues. V shed 7 bases and J 3 bases; nucleotides not matched to a gene: 4. CDR3 sequence reads: CSGTGGVANEKLFF. The DNA for the CDR3 is TGCAGTGGGACAGGGGGCGTCGCTAATGAAAAACTGTTTTTT.

To note about this clonotype: A much bigger clone sits one base away, suggesting this may be a read error. The V and J genes are TRBV7-9 and TRBJ2-7; 9 bases are a match to TRBD1. This CDR3 contains 15 residues. Germline CDR1 SEHNR, CDR2 FQNEAQ (reference sequence). With V trimmed by 4 bases and J by 0 bases, 4 bases remained unmatched. The DNA for the CDR3 is TGTGCCAGCAGCTCAAAGACAGGGGGCTCCTACGAGCAGTACTTC. Protein sequence: CASSSKTGGSYEQYF.

V usage is TRBV28 and J usage is TRBJ1-5; 8 bases fit TRBD1. V gave up 7 bases and J gave up 3 bases; unmatched junction bases: 5. Germline lookup yields CDR1 MDHEN and CDR2 SYDVKM. This CDR3 is 14 amino acids long. The CDR3 spells CASNKDRDNQPQHF. The CDR3 region has the DNA TGTGCCAGCAATAAGGACAGGGACAATCAGCCCCAGCATTTT. The whole variable domain, remainder taken from reference TRBV28 and TRBJ1-5, is DVKVTQSSRYLVKRTGEKVFLECVQDMDHENMFWYRQDPGLGLRLIYFSYDVKMKEKGDIPEGYSVSREKKERFSLILESASTNQTSMYLCASNKDRDNQPQHFGDGTRLSIL.

The chain uses TRBV27 and TRBJ2-7; D tentatively fits TRBD1 or TRBD2 (6 bases each). Per germline, CDR1 MNHEY and CDR2 SMNVEV (reference sequence). Trimming cost V 6 bases and J 0 bases, with 15 bases left between them. The CDR3 spans 15 residues. DNA of the CDR3: TGTGCCAGCAGGAAGGGGGGAGGTGTCTCCTACGAGCAGTACTTC. This encodes CASRKGGGVSYEQYF.

To note about this clonotype: Given a much more abundant clone one base away, this may be a read error. The chain couples TRBV4-2 to TRBJ2-5; 13 nucleotides agree with TRBD2. CDR3 length: 18 residues. Germline V gene data show CDR1 as LGHNA and CDR2 as YNFKEQ. The V segment lost 0 bases and the J segment 11 bases; nucleotides outside the gene matches: 15. The chain's CDR3 is CASSQDLGLAGESNEQYF. The CDR3 DNA is TGTGCCAGCAGCCAAGATCTCGGACTAGCGGGAGAATCCAATGAGCAGTACTTC.

This clonotype was seen a few times. The rearrangement joins TRBV6-5 to TRBJ2-5, with 11 bases matching TRBD1. The germline gives CDR1 MNHEY, CDR2 SVGAGI. The CDR3 totals 15 residues. J was trimmed by 11 bases and V by 7 bases; bases with no gene match: 15. CDR3 sequence (DNA): TGTGCCAGCACCCAAGGACAGGGGGCGCGGGATGAGCAGTACTTC. Translation gives CASTQGQGARDEQYF.

On this clonotype itself: One junction end does not reproduce the germline sequence, and a read error may be involved. The J gene is TRBJ2-1, the V gene TRBV11-3, with 7 positions matching TRBD1. The V gene's germline CDR1 is SGHNT and CDR2 YENEEA. CDR3 size: 12 residues. CDR3 DNA sequence: TGTGCCAACAGCTTAACAGGGGAGACCCAGTTCTTC. Translating gives CANSLTGETQFF.

This clonotype has only a few counts. J is TRBJ2-5 and V is TRBV9; TRBD1 is a possible D gene (7 bases). Trimming removed 4 bases at V and 4 bases at J, with 20 bases between. Germline V gene data show CDR1 as SGDLS and CDR2 as YYNGEE. This CDR3 has 16 residues. Here the CDR3 reads CASSYPQGGRGETQYF. In DNA, the CDR3 is TGTGCCAGCAGCTATCCTCAGGGGGGCCGGGGAGAGACCCAGTACTTC.

This clonotype was detected a few times. The CDR3 DNA sequence: TGTGCCGCCGAGTCCCAAGGGAACCCGGTAGTCTATGGCTACACCTTC. Its protein is CAAESQGNPVVYGYTF. The chain links TRBV2 to TRBJ1-2, with D unclear. V was cut by 11 bases and J by 4 bases, with 26 bases left in between. The CDR3 contains 16 residues. CDR1 is SNHLY, CDR2 FYNNEI, per germline.

The sample holds a few counts of this clonotype. The chain has TRBV7-3 and TRBJ2-5; D is unresolved. V lost 5 bases, J lost 11 bases, and 12 bases lay in between. Germline V lookup: CDR1 SGHTA, CDR2 FQGTGA. The CDR3 totals 11 residues. The CDR3 reads CASSMGNEQYF. The CDR3 DNA reads TGTGCCAGCAGCATGGGGAATGAGCAGTACTTC.

The CDR3 reads CASSPHRGRYDNSPLHF. The CDR3 bases are TGTGCCAGTAGCCCCCACAGGGGCCGTTACGATAATTCACCCCTCCACTTT. This chain connects TRBV19 to TRBJ1-6, with TRBD1 identical over 7 bases. CDR1 is LNHDA, CDR2 SQIVND, per germline (reference sequence). The trim removed 6 bases at V and 5 bases at J, leaving 13 bases unmatched. The CDR3 is made up of 17 amino acids.

This chain connects TRBV3-1 to TRBJ2-1, with 15 bases matching TRBD2. The CDR3 consists of 19 residues. Germline assignment: CDR1 LGHDT and CDR2 YNNKEL (reference sequence). The V gene end was trimmed by 8 bases and the J gene end by 0 bases; junction bases not matched to a gene: 11. The CDR3 DNA sequence: TGTGCCAGCGGGCCGGGACTAGCGGGGGGTATCCCCTCCTACAATGAGCAGTTCTTC. Translation: CASGPGLAGGIPSYNEQFF.

This clonotype turned up a few times. The chain uses TRBV27 and TRBJ2-5, with TRBD2 identical over 10 bases. This CDR3 has 19 residues. Germline CDR1 and CDR2: MNHEY and SMNVEV (reference sequence). Trimming at V came to 6 bases and at J to 4 bases, leaving 20 bases not matched to a gene. The chain's CDR3 is CASSPGEALLAGVGETQYF. The CDR3 DNA reads TGTGCCAGCAGCCCGGGAGAGGCCTTGCTAGCGGGAGTTGGAGAGACCCAGTACTTC.

This chain uses TRBV4-1 with TRBJ2-3, with 7 nucleotides matching TRBD2. The CDR3 consists of 18 residues. After removal of 0 bases from V and 0 bases from J, the junction contained 9 bases not matched to a gene. Germline CDR1 and CDR2: MGHRA and YSYEKL. Here the CDR3 DNA reads TGCGCCAGCAGCCAAGAGGGGGGGGGTAGGTATAGCACAGATACGCAGTATTTT. This codes for CASSQEGGGRYSTDTQYF.

The chain combines TRBV21-1 with TRBJ2-4; TRBD1, as called in the table, went unchecked against the DNA. The J call may be incorrect, as the DNA end agrees better with TRBJ2-7. TRBV21-1 is noted as a pseudogene. The CDR3 loop spans 13 amino acids. CDR3: CASSAMTGFEQYF. CDR3 coding DNA: TGTGCCAGCAGCGCCATGACAGGGTTCGAGCAGTACTTC.

There are a few counts of this clonotype. V is TRBV7-9 and J is TRBJ2-6, with 7 bases fitting TRBD1. The CDR3 covers 18 residues. The germline V gene encodes CDR1 SEHNR and CDR2 FQNEAQ (reference sequence). The J segment lost 0 bases and the V segment lost 2 bases, leaving 7 bases of the junction unmatched. Here the CDR3 reads CASSLYPGGTSGANVLTF. The CDR3 DNA sequence: TGTGCCAGCAGCTTATATCCAGGGGGAACCTCTGGGGCCAACGTCCTGACTTTC.

This chain connects TRBV6-2 or TRBV6-3 to TRBJ1-5, with D uncertain. The CDR3 runs to 13 residues. From germline, CDR1 is MNHEY and CDR2 SVGEGT. V lost 0 bases to trimming and J lost 7 bases, with 7 bases between them. The CDR3 bases are TGTGCCAGCAGTTACTCGATAGGCCAGCCCCAGCATTTT. It translates to CASSYSIGQPQHF.

The chain couples TRBV9 to TRBJ2-5; 11 bases are shared with TRBD2. Germline V gene sequence: CDR1 SGDLS, CDR2 YYNGEE. The J segment lost 6 bases and the V segment lost 2 bases, leaving 3 bases of the junction unmatched. The CDR3 extends over 14 amino acids. The CDR3 region is CASSVGTSGQTQYF. The CDR3 nucleotides read TGTGCCAGCAGCGTCGGGACTAGCGGACAGACCCAGTACTTC.

The chain recombines TRBV3-1 with TRBJ1-2, with a tentative D call TRBD1 (6 bases). Per the germline V gene, CDR1 is LGHDT and CDR2 is YNNKEL (reference sequence). The CDR3 sequence is 15 residues long. V was clipped by 4 bases and J by 2 bases, with 14 bases between them. CDR3 sequence reads: CASSRSGGANYGYTF. CDR3 DNA sequence: TGTGCCAGCAGCCGAAGCGGGGGCGCGAACTATGGCTACACCTTC.

There are a few counts of this clonotype. The rearrangement uses TRBV3-1 and TRBJ1-2; possible D gene TRBD1, 5 bases. Germline V CDR1 and CDR2: LGHDT, YNNKEL (reference sequence). This CDR3 region has 15 residues. V lost 6 bases, J lost 6 bases, and 20 bases lay in between. The CDR3 region has the DNA TGTGCCAGCAGTCCGATCGGCGGGGGACGGGATGGCTACACCTTC. Its translation: CASSPIGGGRDGYTF.

The chain has TRBV28 and TRBJ2-3, with TRBD2 matching over 10 bases. The CDR3 is 15 residues long. Germline-derived CDR1 and CDR2 are MDHEN and SYDVKM. Losses at the gene ends were 5 bases for V and 0 bases for J; bases not matched to a gene: 2. Here the CDR3 DNA reads TGTGCCAGCAGTGCTAGCGGGAGTAGCACAGATACGCAGTATTTT. Amino acid sequence: CASSASGSSTDTQYF.

The chain is built from TRBV11-3 and TRBJ2-1; tentative D call: TRBD1 (5 bases). V lost 4 bases and J lost 0, with 13 bases in between. CDR1 and CDR2 (germline): SGHNT, YENEEA. The CDR3 has 16 amino acids. In DNA form, the CDR3 reads TGTGCCAGCAGCTCAGGGCAGATTAGCTCCTACAATGAGCAGTTCTTC. It encodes CASSSGQISSYNEQFF.

This clonotype was observed a few times. Here the CDR3 reads CASSFAGTGNYGYTF. The CDR3 nucleotides are TGTGCCAGCAGTTTCGCCGGGACAGGGAACTATGGCTACACCTTC. This chain links TRBV12-3 or TRBV12-4 with TRBJ1-2; TRBD1 matches at 9 bases. The CDR3 consists of 15 residues. After removal of 3 bases from V and 2 bases from J, the junction contained 4 bases not matched to a gene.

This clonotype has more than one count but fewer than ten. The chain combines TRBV9 with TRBJ2-6; tentatively, D is TRBD2 (6 bases). The CDR3 contains 14 residues. CDR1 and CDR2 from the germline V gene are SGDLS and YYNGEE. Between the trimmed V and J ends, which lost 7 bases and 2 bases, there was a span of 10 bases. In nucleotides, the CDR3 is TGTGCCAGCGGGAGGTCAGCTGGGGCCAACGTCCTGACTTTC. Its translation: CASGRSAGANVLTF.

This clonotype showed up just a few times. The chain recombines TRBV5-5 with TRBJ2-3, with a possible D match to TRBD2 (5 bases). The CDR3 covers 15 residues. V was trimmed by 1 base and J by 0 bases, leaving 9 bases between them. Germline assignment: CDR1 SGHKS and CDR2 YYEKEE (reference sequence). CDR3 sequence (DNA): TGTGCCAGCAGCTTGACGGGGAGAAGCACAGATACGCAGTATTTT. This encodes CASSLTGRSTDTQYF.